A single T cell receptor beta chain is shown here with its context. This sample was taken from a study of blood T cell repertoires in COVID-19. In the study overall: The United States, Italy and Spain were the sources of the acute and convalescent COVID-19 samples. Nucleic acid was either cDNA or gDNA, and it came from T cells, B-cell-depleted T cells, or PBMCs.

Authors' methods: Reference gene primers were amplified, and this amplification served to estimate nucleated cell counts. The repertoire was sequenced with immunoSEQ multiplex PCR; TCRdb's copy has only in-frame clones and lacks some. V, J and clone size are those of that table, while D and trimming were read from the DNA. The sample has around 250,000 clones, about 86% seen once; the top ten hold approximately 6.2%. This sequence was found in a man in his sixties with acute or convalescent COVID-19. The sample comprised peripheral blood.

The CDR3 DNA reads TGTGCCAGCAGTGAAGCGGACTTCTCTTGGAGTTCACCCCTCCACTTT. Translated, it gives CASSEADFSWSSPLHF. The chain recombines TRBV2 with TRBJ1-6, with unresolved D. Germline CDR1 SNHLY, CDR2 FYNNEI. V lost 0 bases to trimming and J lost 9 bases, with 15 bases between them. This CDR3 has 16 residues.